This TCR beta chain was identified during a study of blood T cell repertoires in COVID-19 (dated by TCRdb to the early 2020s). For context, the study as a whole: Samples covering the acute and convalescent phases of COVID-19 were provided by collaborators in the United States, Italy and Spain. The samples were drawn from two sources: the first 160 participants of the ongoing ImmuneRACE study, and 1,200 or so subjects contributed by 6 global collaborators. A freely available public database, intended as a resource for researchers studying the immune response to SARS-CoV-2, is where the repertoires were released. A de-identified subject ID, COVID-19 status, age in years and sex were almost always included in the sample metadata. The prospective study material was composed of cDNA or gDNA derived from T cells, B-cell-depleted T cells, or PBMCs. Subjects who had been exposed to COVID-19, were actively infected with it, or had recovered from it provided the deeply sampled blood TCRbeta repertoires that made up the dataset. Where HLA class I and class II types were available, the types were taken from metadata supplied by the sample provider, not from assay-based typing. Summary of the overall study and its limitations: The amount of clinical and demographic metadata varied by source and participant and was provided uncurated.

The germline V gene (reference sequence) provides CDR1 MNHEY and CDR2 SMNVEV. Cut back by 2 bases and 4 bases, the V and J ends lie 15 bases apart. Taken from cysteine to phenylalanine, the CDR3 has 16 residues. Only the CDR3 part of the read is kept: 48 bases, read in frame from the first base. In its sample, this clone was seen once. It has no known antigen specificity. No base-level quality is on record; no much larger clone is a single base apart. TCRbeta CDR3 regions were amplified from genomic DNA using the immunoSEQ Assay, a bias-controlled multiplex PCR. As for how the authors treated the data: Within the assay, amplification of reference gene primers was used to estimate how many nucleated cells each sample contained. Sequence reads were collapsed and filtered to measure the absolute abundance of every unique TCRbeta CDR3 rearrangement. For each sample, productive Simpson clonality was calculated by taking the square root of Simpson's diversity index across productive rearrangements. TCRdb's version of the immuneACCESS table is confined to in-frame rearrangements and falls short of the full clone set. An unresolved V gene accounts for under half of the shortfall where checked; the remainder is of unknown origin. That table is the source of V, J and clone size, and D and trimming were worked out from the DNA. The sample profile shows about 200,000 clones; approximately 86% of them were found once. Approximately 4% of the sample comes from the top ten.

Enrolling through a virtual design, the prospective study's participants ranged in age from roughly 18 to 95 years and lived across some 23 United States geographic areas. In the prospective study, participants were assigned to cohorts based on the clinical history participants reported in a screening survey and a study questionnaire. A participant counted as exposed if, within 2 weeks of entering the study, that participant had been in contact with someone who had a PCR-confirmed or clinician-diagnosed COVID-19 case. In the prospective study, whole blood, serum and a nasopharyngeal or oropharyngeal swab were collected from each participant by mobile phlebotomists. Over an approximately two-month period, participants in the prospective study had the option of providing additional blood draws and questionnaires. Blood samples from the prospective study were shipped frozen or at room temperature prior to DNA extraction.

Sequenced: PBMCs or T cells enriched from blood (not recorded which). The rearranged chain carries TRBV27 and TRBJ2-1; a weak D assignment points to TRBD2 (6 bases agree). The receptor's source is a young woman who had been exposed to COVID-19. The CDR3 reads CASSLGLAGGYNEQFF. The nucleotide sequence is TGTGCCAGCAGTTTAGGGCTAGCTGGGGGGTACAATGAGCAGTTCTTC.